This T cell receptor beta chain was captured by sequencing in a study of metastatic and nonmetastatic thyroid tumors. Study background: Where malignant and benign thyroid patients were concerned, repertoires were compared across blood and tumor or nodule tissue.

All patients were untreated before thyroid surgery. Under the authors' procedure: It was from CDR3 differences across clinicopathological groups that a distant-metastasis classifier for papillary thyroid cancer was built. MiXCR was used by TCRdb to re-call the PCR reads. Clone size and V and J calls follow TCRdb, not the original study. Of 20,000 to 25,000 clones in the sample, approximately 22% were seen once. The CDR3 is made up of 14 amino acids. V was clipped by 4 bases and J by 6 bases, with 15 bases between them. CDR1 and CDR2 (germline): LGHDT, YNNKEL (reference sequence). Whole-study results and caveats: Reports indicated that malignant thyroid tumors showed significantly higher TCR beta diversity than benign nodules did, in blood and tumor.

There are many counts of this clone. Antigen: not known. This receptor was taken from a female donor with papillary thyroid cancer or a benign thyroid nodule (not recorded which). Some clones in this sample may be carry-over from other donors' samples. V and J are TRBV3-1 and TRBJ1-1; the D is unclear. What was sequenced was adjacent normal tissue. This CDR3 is CASSPRTTSPEAFF. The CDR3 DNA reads TGTGCCAGCAGCCCACGGACTACTTCCCCTGAAGCTTTCTTT. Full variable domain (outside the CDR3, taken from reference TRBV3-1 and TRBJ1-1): DTAVSQTPKYLVTQMGNDKSIKCEQNLGHDTMYWYKQDSKKFLKIMFSYNNKELIINETVPNRFSPKSPDKAHLNLHINSLELGDSAVYFCASSPRTTSPEAFFGQGTRLTVV.